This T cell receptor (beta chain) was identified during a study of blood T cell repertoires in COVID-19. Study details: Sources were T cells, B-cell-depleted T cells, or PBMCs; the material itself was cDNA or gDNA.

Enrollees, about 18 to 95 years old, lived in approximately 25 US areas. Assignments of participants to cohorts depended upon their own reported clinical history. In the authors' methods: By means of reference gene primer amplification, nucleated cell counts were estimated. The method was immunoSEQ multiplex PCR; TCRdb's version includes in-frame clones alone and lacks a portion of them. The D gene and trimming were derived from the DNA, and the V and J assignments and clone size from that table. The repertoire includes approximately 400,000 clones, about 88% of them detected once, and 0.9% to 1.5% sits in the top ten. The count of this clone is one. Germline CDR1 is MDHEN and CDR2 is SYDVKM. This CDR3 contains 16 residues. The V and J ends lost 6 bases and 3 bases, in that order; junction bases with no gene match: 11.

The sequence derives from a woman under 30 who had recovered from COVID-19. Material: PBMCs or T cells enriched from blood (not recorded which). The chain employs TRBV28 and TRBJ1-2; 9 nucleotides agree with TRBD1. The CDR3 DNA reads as TGTGCCAGCAGCACCGGGACAGGGAAGTCGGACTATGGCTACACCTTC. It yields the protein CASSTGTGKSDYGYTF.